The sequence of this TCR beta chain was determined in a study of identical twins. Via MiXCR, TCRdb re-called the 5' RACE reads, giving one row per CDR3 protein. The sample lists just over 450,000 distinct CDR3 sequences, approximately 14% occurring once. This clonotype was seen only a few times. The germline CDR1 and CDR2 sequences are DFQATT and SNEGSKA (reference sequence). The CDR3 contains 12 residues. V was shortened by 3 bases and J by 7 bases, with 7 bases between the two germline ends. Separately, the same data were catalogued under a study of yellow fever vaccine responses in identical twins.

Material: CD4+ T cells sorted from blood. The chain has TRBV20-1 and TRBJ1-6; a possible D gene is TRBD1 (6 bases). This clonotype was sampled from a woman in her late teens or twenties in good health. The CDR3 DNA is TGCAGTGCTAGGGACAGCAATTCACCCCTCCACTTT. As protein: CSARDSNSPLHF.